These T cell receptor beta chains were read from a single sample in a study of Ad26.COV2.S vaccination and SARS-CoV-2 variants. The data were produced by immunoSEQ multiplex PCR, yet TCRdb's version contains in-frame clones alone and is incomplete. This table holds about 280,000 clones, approximately 87% found once. Sequencing was performed on peripheral blood, taken in a trial of Ad26.COV2.S vaccine versus placebo. These receptors all stem from a person aged 18-60 years who received the Ad26.COV2.S COVID-19 vaccine or a placebo. Each CDR3 is given without its conserved first and last residue.

v_call: TRBV18
cdr3_aa: ASSPKLLGGLGNQPQH

v_call: TRBV7-2
cdr3_aa: ASTIDRGGETQY

v_call: TRBV19
cdr3_aa: ASSIGQGLNQPQH

v_call: TRBV6-5
cdr3_aa: ASSSDSSNQPQH

v_call: TRBV30
cdr3_aa: AWRLDRTRGEAF

v_call: TRBV5-1
cdr3_aa: ASSLDPGVTGELF

v_call: TRBV6-4
cdr3_aa: ASSVVAGGRGDTQY

v_call: TRBV2
cdr3_aa: ASRGLPGQGASGQPQH

v_call: TRBV7-6
cdr3_aa: ASSLGTGARTEAF

v_call: TRBV4-1
cdr3_aa: ASSQDAADYGYT

v_call: TRBV5-1
cdr3_aa: ASSSRQVANTDTQY

v_call: TRBV9
cdr3_aa: ASSVGTGPQETQY